This entry features one TCR beta chain sequence. The antigen is undetermined. This record comes from a study of regulatory T cells in long-lasting Graves disease. Broader study findings: Newly diagnosed patients had higher TCR diversity than persistent Graves' patients did. The number of shared public clonotypes was higher in persistent patients (fewer than 3,000) than new patients (more than 850).

The time point denotes: persistent/refractory GD, antithyroid drugs over 5 years with positive TRAb. After RNA was extracted from PBMCs, the TCR library was made from it. Through Arm-PCR of CDR3 regions and iRepertoire HTBI primers, TCR beta libraries were built. TCRdb reprocessed the multiplex PCR reads via MiXCR and lists one record per CDR3 protein. The sample has 600,000 to 800,000 distinct CDR3 sequences; 30% are singletons. J lost 5 bases, V lost 1 base, and 2 bases had no gene match. CDR1 is SGHNT, CDR2 YENEEA, per germline. The CDR3 is 16 residues long. This receptor was identified in a female donor with Graves disease. Specimen: peripheral blood mononuclear cells (PBMCs), collected when the disease was refractory, from a patient treated with antithyroid drugs. This chain connects TRBV11-3 to TRBJ2-2, with 12 nucleotides matching TRBD2. CDR3 bases: TGTGCCAGCAGCTTAGCCACTAGCGGGAGGACCGGGGAGCTGTTTTTT. This sequence encodes CASSLATSGRTGELFF.